Listed below are T cell receptor beta chains from one sample, sequenced in a study of T cell changes during pregnancy in multiple sclerosis. Clones were read by immunoSEQ multiplex PCR, and TCRdb kept only the in-frame ones, dropping some. The data hold 100,000 to 110,000 clones, with about 90% observed a single time. This material consisted of peripheral blood, taken after pregnancy. The receptors shown here come from a female donor with multiple sclerosis, enrolled in a pregnancy study. Both conserved end residues are trimmed from each CDR3.

v_call cdr3_aa
TRBV7-3 ASTQGASYEQY
TRBV4-2 ASSQDSGAQYEQY
TRBV7-2 ASSHDNSPLH
TRBV7-8 ASSYPGLGGPDTQY
TRBV9 ASSSVGQQNTEAF
TRBV21-1 ASLLPGTSQF
TRBV5-1 ASSLILGTGIF
TRBV9 ASSVNPPGRRGNEQF
TRBV7-3 ASSLASGASTDTQY
TRBV9 ASSVQGQRETQY
TRBV6-5 ASRDLRASYYEQY
TRBV30 AWSVSGGYGYT
TRBV5-1 ASSLDAGQETQY
TRBV20-1 SAGVEQY
TRBV30 AWSRLAGVSDTQY
TRBV5-1 ASSLRLLSGQGGAGANVLT
TRBV7-2 ASSLAARTSGGLPYNEQF
TRBV10-3 AISGTGQRYEKLF
TRBV29-1 SVGTTRSYEQY
TRBV28 ASSRDSYNEQF
TRBV5-1 ASSLDGDYEQY
TRBV5-8 ASSAVQGPNTEAF
TRBV28 ASSPWTGEERNTEAF
TRBV11-2 ASSFTSGGLPYEQY
TRBV2 ASSSDRGYEQY
TRBV11-3 ASSPGGLLNTEAF
TRBV7-7 ASSDRKGQPNYGYT
TRBV11-3 ASSLGPSSYEQY
TRBV7-2 ASRGTGRVGAF
TRBV9 ASSVDVEGGRNTGELF
TRBV4-3 ASSEDRALYGYT
TRBV9 ASSVSSQGTVEAF
TRBV7-2 ASSLAGTDSNQPQH
TRBV27 ASSLSGSGSSYNEQF
TRBV28 ASRRAYEQY
TRBV15 ATSRGTSGALDTQY
TRBV5-4 ASSLGGGANEQF
TRBV7-9 ASSSTRTSPYNEQF
TRBV7-8 ASSVTQNRDRV
TRBV6-1 ASSETRRVYNSPLH
TRBV5-6 ASSPTGEYEQY
TRBV30 ALTGQRSYYGYT
TRBV7-2 ASSQTAQGAYYGYT
TRBV4-1 ASSQDSSYEQY
TRBV7-9 ASSLEPRGTEAF